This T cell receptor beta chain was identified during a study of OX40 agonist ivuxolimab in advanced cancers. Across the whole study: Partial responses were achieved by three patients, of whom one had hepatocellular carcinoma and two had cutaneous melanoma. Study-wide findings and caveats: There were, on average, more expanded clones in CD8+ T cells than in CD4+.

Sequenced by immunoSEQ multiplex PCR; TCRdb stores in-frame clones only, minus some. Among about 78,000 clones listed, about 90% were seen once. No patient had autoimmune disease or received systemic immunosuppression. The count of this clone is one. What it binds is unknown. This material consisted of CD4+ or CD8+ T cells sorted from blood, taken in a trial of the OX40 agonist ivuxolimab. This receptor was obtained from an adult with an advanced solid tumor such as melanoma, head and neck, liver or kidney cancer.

The CDR3 DNA follows: TGCGCCAGCAGTGAGGGGTACAGGGGAAACTATGGCTACACCTTC. Translated: CASSEGYRGNYGYTF. The chain recombines TRBV10-2 with TRBJ1-2; 7 positions agree with TRBD1. The V gene end was trimmed by 2 bases and the J gene end by 2 bases; junction bases not matched to a gene: 5. Germline-derived CDR1 and CDR2 are WSHSY and SAAADI. This CDR3 region has 15 residues.